This T cell receptor beta chain stems from a study of vaccination effects on CD4 cells after COVID-19. Study-level information: All participants had two doses of either the BNT162b2 or mRNA-1273 vaccine.

TCRdb keeps only in-frame clones here, not all; method: immunoSEQ multiplex PCR. The profile shows approximately 21,000 clones, approximately 64% of them singletons. Findings and limits, study-wide: Only a single clone (1 of 255 vaccine-induced clones in healthy vaccinees) cross-reacted with common cold coronaviruses. Few convalescent patients were studied, and early post-infection samples were lacking.

The germline V and J ends were trimmed by 4 bases and 4 bases, with 17 bases remaining between them. There are 16 residues in the CDR3. Germline assignment: CDR1 SEHNR and CDR2 FQNEAQ (reference sequence). By share, this clone ranks as large (0.1 to 1%). Its antigen remains unknown. Before sequencing took place, the ViraFEST assay used viral peptide pools to expand antigen-specific CD4+ T cells. Culture lasted roughly 9 days before CD4+ T cell isolation. Vaccine recipients had no previous SARS-CoV-2 infection; their nucleocapsid antibodies were negative. Researchers swapped half the medium for IL-2 medium on both days 3 and 7.

The sample consisted of CD4+ T cells from PBMCs cultured with HCoV-NL63 spike peptides, taken before COVID-19 vaccination. This sequence originates from a human donor who received a COVID-19 vaccine. The genes are TRBV7-9 and TRBJ1-3; no reliable D call. The CDR3 DNA is TGTGCCAGCAGCTCCCAAACCCAGTCTTTAGGAAACACCATATATTTT. It specifies CASSSQTQSLGNTIYF.